These T cell receptor beta chains were read from a single sample in a study of CD8 T cells in ankylosing spondylitis. Each CDR3 protein gets one entry after TCRdb re-called the 5' RACE reads with MiXCR. Among some 450,000 distinct CDR3 sequences listed, 17% were seen once. Material: blood, either unsorted or a sorted T cell fraction (not recorded which). Receptors were obtained from a male donor with ankylosing spondylitis. The CDR3 runs from the conserved cysteine through the conserved F or W. A D gene is named only where the DNA matches it firmly. The size of a clone is reported for some rows only, either as once, few or many, or as a class for expanded clones.

.,TRBJ2-3,TRBV6-1,few,CASTGGAGAPYTQYF,TGTGCCAGCACTGGGGGGGCAGGGGCCCCCTATACGCAGTATTTT
TRBD2,TRBJ2-5,TRBV2,few,CASSEGGGSETQYF,TGTGCCAGCAGTGAAGGGGGGGGGTCGGAGACCCAGTACTTC
.,TRBJ1-1,TRBV30,few,CAWSERTEAFF,TGTGCCTGGAGTGAGCGAACTGAAGCTTTCTTT
.,TRBJ2-2,TRBV14,few,CASSQDFGRIAGELFF,TGTGCCAGCAGCCAAGACTTTGGACGGATCGCCGGGGAGCTGTTTTTT
TRBD1,TRBJ2-3,TRBV2,few,CASSSTGTGAADTQYF,TGTGCCAGCAGTTCCACCGGGACAGGGGCCGCAGATACGCAGTATTTT
.,TRBJ2-3,TRBV5-1,once,CASSTAGGGPDTQYF,TGCGCCAGCAGCACCGCAGGGGGAGGTCCTGATACGCAGTATTTT
.,TRBJ1-4,TRBV12-5,few,CASVLRGDEKLFF,TGTGCTAGTGTCCTGAGAGGAGATGAAAAACTGTTTTTT
.,TRBJ1-2,TRBV29-1,.,CSVSPGLTGDYGYTF,TGCAGCGTCTCCCCTGGTTTAACGGGGGACTATGGCTACACCTTC
TRBD1,TRBJ2-1,TRBV20-1,many,CSARRQGANNEQFF,TGCAGTGCTAGGCGGCAGGGGGCCAACAATGAGCAGTTCTTC
TRBD1,TRBJ1-2,TRBV6-1,few,CASTRGVNYGYTF,TGTGCCAGTACCAGGGGGGTAAACTATGGCTACACCTTC
TRBD2,TRBJ2-5,TRBV5-5,.,CASSSGGVIGETQYF,TGTGCCAGCAGTTCTGGGGGGGTAATAGGGGAGACCCAGTACTTC
TRBD1,TRBJ2-3,TRBV9,.,CASSATQGGTDTQYF,TGTGCCAGCAGCGCGACTCAGGGGGGCACAGATACGCAGTATTTT
TRBD1,TRBJ2-5,TRBV18,.,CASSLSPPDRQETQYF,TGTGCCAGCTCACTAAGCCCGCCGGACAGGCAAGAGACCCAGTACTTC
.,TRBJ1-1,TRBV20-1,.,CSARGGSGARTEAFF,TGCAGTGCTCGGGGCGGATCCGGGGCGAGGACTGAAGCTTTCTTT
.,TRBJ2-3,TRBV7-2,.,CASSLSRESTDTQYF,TGTGCCAGCAGCTTATCTCGGGAGAGCACAGATACGCAGTATTTT
TRBD1,TRBJ1-2,TRBV12-3/TRBV12-4,.,CASSPPGQGISYGYTF,TGTGCCAGCAGTCCACCGGGACAGGGTATCAGCTATGGCTACACCTTC
.,TRBJ1-4,TRBV29-1,many,CSVGSVEKLFF,TGCAGCGTGGGATCGGTCGAAAAACTGTTTTTT
TRBD1,TRBJ1-5,TRBV12-3/TRBV12-4,few,CASSPDRDSNQPQHF,TGTGCCAGCAGCCCAGACAGGGATAGCAATCAGCCCCAGCATTTT
.,TRBJ2-3,TRBV20-1,few,CSARGQERGDTQYF,TGCAGTGCTAGAGGGCAGGAGCGTGGAGATACGCAGTATTTT
TRBD1,TRBJ1-1,TRBV12-3/TRBV12-4,many,CASSATGGGTEAFF,TGTGCCAGCAGTGCCACAGGGGGCGGAACTGAAGCTTTCTTT
TRBD1,TRBJ2-3,TRBV7-3,few,CASSFSTGGRTDTQYF,TGTGCCAGCAGCTTTTCGACAGGGGGCAGGACAGATACGCAGTATTTT
TRBD1,TRBJ2-1,TRBV11-2,.,CASSLVRGTGVYNEQFF,TGTGCCAGCAGCTTGGTGAGGGGGACAGGGGTCTACAATGAGCAGTTCTTC
.,TRBJ2-1,TRBV12-3/TRBV12-4,few,CASSTTRQVYNEQFF,TGTGCCAGCAGTACCACCCGACAGGTGTACAATGAGCAGTTCTTC
.,TRBJ1-1,TRBV12-3/TRBV12-4,many,CASSSSPGRLGGTEAFF,TGTGCCAGCAGTTCCTCGCCCGGTAGGCTAGGCGGGACTGAAGCTTTCTTT
.,TRBJ2-4,TRBV7-2,.,CASSLDTKNIQYF,TGTGCCAGCAGCTTAGACACCAAAAACATTCAGTACTTC
.,TRBJ1-1,TRBV12-3/TRBV12-4,few,CASSPIMNTEAFF,TGTGCCAGCAGCCCAATCATGAACACTGAAGCTTTCTTT